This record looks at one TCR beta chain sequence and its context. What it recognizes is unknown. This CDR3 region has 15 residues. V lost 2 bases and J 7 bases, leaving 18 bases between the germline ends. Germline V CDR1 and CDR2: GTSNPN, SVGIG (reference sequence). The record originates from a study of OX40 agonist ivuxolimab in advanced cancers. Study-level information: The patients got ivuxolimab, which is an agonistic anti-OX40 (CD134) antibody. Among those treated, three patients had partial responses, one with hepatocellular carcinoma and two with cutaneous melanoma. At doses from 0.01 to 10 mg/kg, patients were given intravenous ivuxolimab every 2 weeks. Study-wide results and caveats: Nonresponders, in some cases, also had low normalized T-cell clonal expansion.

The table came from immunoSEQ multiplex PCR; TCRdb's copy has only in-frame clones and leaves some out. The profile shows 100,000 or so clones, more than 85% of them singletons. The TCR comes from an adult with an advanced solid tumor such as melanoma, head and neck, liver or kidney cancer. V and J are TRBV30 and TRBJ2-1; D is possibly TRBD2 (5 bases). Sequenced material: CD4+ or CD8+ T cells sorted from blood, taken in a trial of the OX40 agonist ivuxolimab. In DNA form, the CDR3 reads TGTGCCTGGAGTCGAAGAGACCTAGCTTCGAATGAGCAGTTCTTC. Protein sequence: CAWSRRDLASNEQFF.